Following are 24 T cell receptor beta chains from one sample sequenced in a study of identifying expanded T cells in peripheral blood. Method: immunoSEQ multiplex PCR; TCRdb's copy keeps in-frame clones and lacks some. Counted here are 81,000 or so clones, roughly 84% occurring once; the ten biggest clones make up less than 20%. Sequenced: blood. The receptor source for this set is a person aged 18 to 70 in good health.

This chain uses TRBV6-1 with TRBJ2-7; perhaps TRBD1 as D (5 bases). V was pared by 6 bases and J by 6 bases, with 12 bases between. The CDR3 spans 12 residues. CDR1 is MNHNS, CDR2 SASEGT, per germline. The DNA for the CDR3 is TGTGCCAGCAGGGACACCTCCGGCGAGCAGTACTTC. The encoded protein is CASRDTSGEQYF.

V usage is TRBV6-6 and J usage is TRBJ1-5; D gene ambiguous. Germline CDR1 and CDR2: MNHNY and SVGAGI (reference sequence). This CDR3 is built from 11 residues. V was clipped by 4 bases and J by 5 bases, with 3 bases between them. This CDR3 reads CASSSHQPQHF. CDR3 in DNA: TGTGCCAGCAGTTCACATCAGCCCCAGCATTTT.

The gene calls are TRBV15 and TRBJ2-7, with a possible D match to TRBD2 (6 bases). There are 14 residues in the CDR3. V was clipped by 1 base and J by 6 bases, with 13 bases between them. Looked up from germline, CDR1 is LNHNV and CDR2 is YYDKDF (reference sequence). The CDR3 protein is CATSRVELGGEQYF. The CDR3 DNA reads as TGTGCCACCAGCAGAGTAGAACTGGGAGGCGAGCAGTACTTC.

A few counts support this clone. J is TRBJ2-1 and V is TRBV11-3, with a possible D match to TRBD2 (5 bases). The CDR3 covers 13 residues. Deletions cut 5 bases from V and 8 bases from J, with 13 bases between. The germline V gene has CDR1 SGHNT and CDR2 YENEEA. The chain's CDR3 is CASSKGSAHEQFF. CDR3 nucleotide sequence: TGTGCCAGCAGCAAGGGTAGCGCTCATGAGCAGTTCTTC.

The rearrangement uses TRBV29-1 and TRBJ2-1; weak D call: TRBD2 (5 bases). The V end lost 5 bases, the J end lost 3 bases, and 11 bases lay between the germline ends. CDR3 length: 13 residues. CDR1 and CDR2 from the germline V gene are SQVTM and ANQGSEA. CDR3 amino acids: CSVFARDYNEQFF. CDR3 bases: TGCAGCGTTTTTGCACGGGACTACAATGAGCAGTTCTTC.

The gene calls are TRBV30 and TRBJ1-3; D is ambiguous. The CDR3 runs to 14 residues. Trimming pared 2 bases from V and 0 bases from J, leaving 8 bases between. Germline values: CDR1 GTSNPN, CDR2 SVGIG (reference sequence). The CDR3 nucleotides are TGTGCCTGGAGTCGAGGCAGCTCTGGAAACACCATATATTTT. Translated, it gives CAWSRGSSGNTIYF.

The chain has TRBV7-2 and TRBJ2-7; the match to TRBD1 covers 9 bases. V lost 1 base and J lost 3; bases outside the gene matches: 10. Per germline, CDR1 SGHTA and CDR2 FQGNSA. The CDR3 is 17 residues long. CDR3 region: CASSLGAGTGIFYEQYF. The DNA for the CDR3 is TGTGCCAGCAGCTTAGGGGCCGGGACAGGGATCTTCTACGAGCAGTACTTC.

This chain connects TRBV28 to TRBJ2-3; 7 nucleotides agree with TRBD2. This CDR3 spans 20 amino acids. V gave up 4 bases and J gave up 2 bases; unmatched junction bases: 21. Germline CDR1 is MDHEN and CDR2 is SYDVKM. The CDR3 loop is CASSSHWIAGPRRHTDTQYF. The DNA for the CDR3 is TGTGCCAGCAGTTCCCACTGGATAGCGGGTCCACGAAGGCACACAGATACGCAGTATTTT.

CDR3 sequence reads: CASSLNVWGNTGELFF. DNA for the CDR3: TGTGCCAGCAGTTTGAACGTCTGGGGGAACACCGGGGAGCTGTTTTTT. The chain uses TRBV27 and TRBJ2-2; D is unclear. This CDR3 is built from 16 residues. V was clipped by 3 bases and J by 1 base, with 12 bases between them. Germline loops: CDR1 MNHEY, CDR2 SMNVEV (reference sequence).

CDR3 residues: CSATIFDEQFF. In DNA, the CDR3 is TGCAGTGCTACGATTTTCGATGAGCAGTTCTTC. J is TRBJ2-1 and V is TRBV20-1; D not resolved. The CDR3 totals 11 residues. Deletions cut 4 bases from V and 8 bases from J, with 9 bases between. CDR1 is DFQATT and CDR2 is SNEGSKA in the germline V gene (reference sequence).

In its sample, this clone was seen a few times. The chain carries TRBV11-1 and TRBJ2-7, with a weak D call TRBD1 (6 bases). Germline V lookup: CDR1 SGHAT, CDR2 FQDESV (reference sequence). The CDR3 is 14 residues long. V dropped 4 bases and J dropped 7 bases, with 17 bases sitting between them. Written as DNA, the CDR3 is TGTGCCAGCAGCTCCGCGATAGGGGGATGGGAGCAGTACTTC. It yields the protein CASSSAIGGWEQYF.

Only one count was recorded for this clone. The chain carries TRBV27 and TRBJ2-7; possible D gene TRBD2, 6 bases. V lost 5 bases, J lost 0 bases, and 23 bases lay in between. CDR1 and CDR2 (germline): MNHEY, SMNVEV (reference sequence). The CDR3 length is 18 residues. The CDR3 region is CASSLTPPGTLFSYEQYF. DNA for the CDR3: TGTGCCAGCAGTCTTACCCCCCCGGGGACTCTCTTCTCCTACGAGCAGTACTTC.

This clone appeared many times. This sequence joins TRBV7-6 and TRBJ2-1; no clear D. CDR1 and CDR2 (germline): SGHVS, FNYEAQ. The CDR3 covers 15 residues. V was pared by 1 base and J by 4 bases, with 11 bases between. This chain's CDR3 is CASSLDPSLYNEQFF. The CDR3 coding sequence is TGTGCCAGCAGCTTAGACCCATCACTTTACAATGAGCAGTTCTTC.

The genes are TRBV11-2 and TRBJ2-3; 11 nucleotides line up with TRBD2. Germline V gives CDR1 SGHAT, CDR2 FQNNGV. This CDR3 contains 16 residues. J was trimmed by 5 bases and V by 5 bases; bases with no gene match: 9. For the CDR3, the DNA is TGTGCCAGCAGCCTCCGGGGACTAGCGGAGATAGATACGCAGTATTTT. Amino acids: CASSLRGLAEIDTQYF.

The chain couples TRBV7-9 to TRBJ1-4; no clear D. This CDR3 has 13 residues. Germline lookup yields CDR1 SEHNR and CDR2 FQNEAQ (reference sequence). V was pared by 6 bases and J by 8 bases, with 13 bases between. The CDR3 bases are TGTGCCAGCAGGGAGGGAGTGGGGGAAAAACTGTTTTTT. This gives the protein CASREGVGEKLFF.

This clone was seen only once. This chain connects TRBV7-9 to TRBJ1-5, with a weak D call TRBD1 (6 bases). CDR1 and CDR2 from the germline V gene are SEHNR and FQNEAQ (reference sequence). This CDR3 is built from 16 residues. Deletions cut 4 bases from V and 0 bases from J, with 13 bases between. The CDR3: CASSSITGYSNQPQHF. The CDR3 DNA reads TGTGCCAGCAGCTCCATTACAGGGTATAGCAATCAGCCCCAGCATTTT.

The CDR3 nucleotides read TGTGCCAGCAGCCGGGGACTAGCGGAAGAAGAGACCCAGTACTTC. Translation: CASSRGLAEEETQYF. The chain is built from TRBV4-2 and TRBJ2-5; the match to TRBD2 covers 11 bases. There are 15 residues in the CDR3. V lost 4 bases to trimming and J lost 3 bases; unmatched junction nucleotides: 4. CDR1 LGHNA and CDR2 YNFKEQ come from the germline V gene.

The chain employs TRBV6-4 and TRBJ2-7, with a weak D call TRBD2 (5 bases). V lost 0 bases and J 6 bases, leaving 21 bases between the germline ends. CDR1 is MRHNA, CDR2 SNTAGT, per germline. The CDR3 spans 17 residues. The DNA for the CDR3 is TGTGCCAGCAGTGACTCGAAACTAGTTCGGTGTCCTATCGAGCAGTACTTC. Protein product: CASSDSKLVRCPIEQYF.

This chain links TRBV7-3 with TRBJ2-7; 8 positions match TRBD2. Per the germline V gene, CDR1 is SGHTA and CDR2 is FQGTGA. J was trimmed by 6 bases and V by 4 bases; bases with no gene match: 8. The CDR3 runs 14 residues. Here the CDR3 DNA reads TGTGCCAGCAGCTCCGGGACTAGTCCGTCCGAGCAGTACTTC. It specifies CASSSGTSPSEQYF.

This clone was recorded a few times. CDR3 DNA sequence: TGCAGCGTGCCACCGACACCCGACAGGGAAGGTACTAACTATGGCTACACCTTC. This translates into CSVPPTPDREGTNYGYTF. This rearrangement joins TRBV29-1 to TRBJ1-2; 7 nucleotides align to TRBD1. The V and J ends lost 6 bases and 0 bases, in that order; junction bases with no gene match: 19. The CDR3 is 18 amino acids. Looked up from germline, CDR1 is SQVTM and CDR2 is ANQGSEA.

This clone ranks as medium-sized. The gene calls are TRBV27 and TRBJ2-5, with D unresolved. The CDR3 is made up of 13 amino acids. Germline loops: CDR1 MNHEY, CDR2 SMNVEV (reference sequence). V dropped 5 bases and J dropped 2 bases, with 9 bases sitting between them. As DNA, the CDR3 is TGTGCCAGCAGTGAGCGTTGGCAAGAGACCCAGTACTTC. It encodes CASSERWQETQYF.

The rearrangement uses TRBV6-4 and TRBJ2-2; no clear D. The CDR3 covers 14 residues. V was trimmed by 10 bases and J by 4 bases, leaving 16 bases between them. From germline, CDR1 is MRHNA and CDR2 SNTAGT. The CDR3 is CANPRVVGTGELFF. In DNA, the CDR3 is TGTGCCAACCCGAGAGTAGTGGGCACCGGGGAGCTGTTTTTT.

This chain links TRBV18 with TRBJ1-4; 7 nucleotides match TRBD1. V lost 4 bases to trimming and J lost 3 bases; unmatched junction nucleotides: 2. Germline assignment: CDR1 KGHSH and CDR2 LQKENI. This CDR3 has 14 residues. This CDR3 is CASSRQGPNEKLFF. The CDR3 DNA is TGTGCCAGCTCACGACAGGGCCCTAATGAAAAACTGTTTTTT.

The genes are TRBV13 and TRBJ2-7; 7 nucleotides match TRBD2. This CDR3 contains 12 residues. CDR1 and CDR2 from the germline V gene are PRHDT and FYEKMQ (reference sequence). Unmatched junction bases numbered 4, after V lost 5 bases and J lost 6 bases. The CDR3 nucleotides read TGTGCCAGCAGCGGGGGGGTCCCCGAGCAGTACTTC. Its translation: CASSGGVPEQYF.